A selection of T cell receptor beta chains follows, all from one sample in a study of T cell changes during pregnancy in multiple sclerosis. Profiled with immunoSEQ multiplex PCR; TCRdb holds only in-frame clones, not every one. The table shows about 77,000 clones, with around 91% occurring only once. The material was peripheral blood, obtained before pregnancy. These receptors were obtained from a female donor with multiple sclerosis, enrolled in a pregnancy study. CDR3s include the opening cysteine and the closing phenylalanine or tryptophan. Fields, in order: J gene, V gene, D gene, clone size, CDR3 DNA, CDR3 protein. A D gene is named only where the DNA matches it firmly. Only part of the rows carry a size: once, few, many, or a class if the clone is expanded.

j_call: TRBJ2-1
v_call: TRBV7-2
d_call: TRBD2
clone_size: NA
cdr3_nt: TGTGCCAGCAGCTTCCTAGCGGGGAACTACAATGAGCAGTTCTTC
cdr3_aa: CASSFLAGNYNEQFF

j_call: TRBJ2-7
v_call: TRBV6-1
d_call: TRBD2
clone_size: NA
cdr3_nt: TGTGCCAGCAGTGCTAGCGGGGGGATATACGAGCAGTACTTC
cdr3_aa: CASSASGGIYEQYF

j_call: TRBJ2-1
v_call: TRBV28
d_call: TRBD1
clone_size: once
cdr3_nt: TGTGCCAGCTCCGCGCCAGGGGGCATAAGTAAGGGATTCTTC
cdr3_aa: CASSAPGGISKGFF

j_call: TRBJ2-5
v_call: TRBV9
d_call: NA
clone_size: NA
cdr3_nt: TGTGCCAGCAGCGCACCGAAAAGCGGGGACATCCAAGAGACCCAGTACTTC
cdr3_aa: CASSAPKSGDIQETQYF

j_call: TRBJ1-2
v_call: TRBV7-9
d_call: NA
clone_size: NA
cdr3_nt: TGTGCCAGCAGCTCACAGGTTACAGGGTATGGCTACACCTTC
cdr3_aa: CASSSQVTGYGYTF

j_call: TRBJ1-5
v_call: TRBV7-2
d_call: NA
clone_size: NA
cdr3_nt: TGTGCCAGCAGCACCCCACACAATCAGCCCCAGCATTTT
cdr3_aa: CASSTPHNQPQHF

j_call: TRBJ2-3
v_call: TRBV30
d_call: TRBD1
clone_size: NA
cdr3_nt: TGTGCCTGGATTATAGGGACAGGGGGCCCAGATACGCAGTATTTT
cdr3_aa: CAWIIGTGGPDTQYF

j_call: TRBJ2-3
v_call: TRBV4-2
d_call: TRBD1
clone_size: NA
cdr3_nt: TGTGCCAGCAGCCGGGGACAGACCGACTTGGATACGCAGTATTTT
cdr3_aa: CASSRGQTDLDTQYF

j_call: TRBJ1-1
v_call: TRBV7-3
d_call: NA
clone_size: NA
cdr3_nt: TGTGCCAGCAGCTTAACGGGGGGGGACACTGAAGCTTTCTTT
cdr3_aa: CASSLTGGDTEAFF

j_call: TRBJ2-3
v_call: TRBV10-3
d_call: TRBD2
clone_size: few
cdr3_nt: TGTGCCATCAGTGCCGGTAGCGGGTTTATAGATACGCAGTATTTT
cdr3_aa: CAISAGSGFIDTQYF

j_call: TRBJ2-7
v_call: TRBV5-4
d_call: NA
clone_size: NA
cdr3_nt: TGTGCCAGCAGCTTGGATGTGGGACACCACGAGCAGTACTTC
cdr3_aa: CASSLDVGHHEQYF

j_call: TRBJ2-7
v_call: TRBV19
d_call: NA
clone_size: NA
cdr3_nt: TGTGCCAGTAGTCCCGCCGGGCGGGGTCTCGAGCAGTACTTC
cdr3_aa: CASSPAGRGLEQYF

j_call: TRBJ2-2
v_call: TRBV4-1
d_call: NA
clone_size: NA
cdr3_nt: TGCGCCAGCAGCCCCTTTGATGGAGCCGGGGAGCTGTTTTTT
cdr3_aa: CASSPFDGAGELFF

j_call: TRBJ1-6
v_call: TRBV27
d_call: NA
clone_size: NA
cdr3_nt: TGTGCCCGCTTGGGGGGTAATTCACCCCTCCACTTT
cdr3_aa: CARLGGNSPLHF

j_call: TRBJ2-3
v_call: TRBV9
d_call: TRBD2
clone_size: NA
cdr3_nt: TGTGCCAGCAGCCCCGGGCTAGCGGGGGGGAGTAGCACAGATACGCAGTATTTT
cdr3_aa: CASSPGLAGGSSTDTQYF

j_call: TRBJ1-4
v_call: TRBV30
d_call: TRBD1
clone_size: NA
cdr3_nt: TGTGCCTGGAGCCGAAGACAGGGGTCCACTAATGAAAAACTGTTTTTT
cdr3_aa: CAWSRRQGSTNEKLFF

j_call: TRBJ1-1
v_call: TRBV4-2
d_call: NA
clone_size: NA
cdr3_nt: TGTGCCAGCAGCCAAGAAGGAGACACTGAAGCTTTCTTT
cdr3_aa: CASSQEGDTEAFF

j_call: TRBJ1-1
v_call: TRBV5-1
d_call: NA
clone_size: NA
cdr3_nt: TGCGCCAGCAGCTTGGCCGGGGGGGCTGAAGCTTTCTTT
cdr3_aa: CASSLAGGAEAFF

j_call: TRBJ2-3
v_call: TRBV4-1
d_call: NA
clone_size: NA
cdr3_nt: TGCGCCAGCAGCCCCTACTCCCGGGGTAGCACAGATACGCAGTATTTT
cdr3_aa: CASSPYSRGSTDTQYF

j_call: TRBJ2-1
v_call: TRBV11-2
d_call: TRBD2
clone_size: NA
cdr3_nt: TGTGCCAGCAGCTTACAGCGGGGCTACAATGAGCAGTTCTTC
cdr3_aa: CASSLQRGYNEQFF

j_call: TRBJ1-1
v_call: TRBV13
d_call: TRBD1
clone_size: NA
cdr3_nt: TGTGCCAGCAGCTCCGGGACAGGTGGTACTGAAGCTTTCTTT
cdr3_aa: CASSSGTGGTEAFF

j_call: TRBJ1-4
v_call: TRBV4-3
d_call: NA
clone_size: NA
cdr3_nt: TGCGCCAGCAGCCAAGACGTTCGGAGGGAAAAACTGTTTTTT
cdr3_aa: CASSQDVRREKLFF

j_call: TRBJ2-7
v_call: TRBV29-1
d_call: NA
clone_size: NA
cdr3_nt: TGCAGCGTTGGGGTTGGGCGGGGAGGTTACGAGCAGTACTTC
cdr3_aa: CSVGVGRGGYEQYF

j_call: TRBJ1-6
v_call: TRBV6-6
d_call: NA
clone_size: NA
cdr3_nt: TGTGCCAGCAGTCACTCGACGGGGTCGGGTTCACCCCTCCACTTT
cdr3_aa: CASSHSTGSGSPLHF